The clone carrying this TCR beta chain came up many times. Amplification yielded TCR beta CDR3 regions, with RNA transcripts as the source. Carried out on the TCR CDR3, a first-round RT-PCR used the HTBI primer set. Each CDR3 protein is one row after TCRdb ran MiXCR on the multiplex PCR reads. The sample includes a few hundred thousand distinct CDR3 sequences, 15% to 19% of them seen just once. Germline CDR1 LGHDT, CDR2 YNNKEL (reference sequence). The CDR3 is 16 residues long. The V and J ends lost 4 bases and 5 bases, in that order; junction bases with no gene match: 10. The sample originates from a study of T cells in Graves' hyperthyroidism and ophthalmopathy.

V gene TRBV3-1 combines with J gene TRBJ2-5; TRBD2 aligns across 10 bases. The TCR comes from a young woman with Graves' hyperthyroidism. The source material was blood. The CDR3 sequence: CASSPVAGGHRETQYF. CDR3 nucleotides: TGTGCCAGCAGCCCCGTAGCGGGGGGCCACCGGGAGACCCAGTACTTC.